This T cell receptor gamma chain was sequenced in a study of γδ T cells in repeated Plasmodium falciparum infection. Study at large: Four controlled malaria infections with P. falciparum NF54 spanned roughly 640 days. The study's findings and limits: Donors in Mali lived in a small rural village, largely one ethnic group. Compared with Australian children, Malian Vdelta2-negative repertoires seemed more clonal, less diverse, less shared.

Turning to this clone: Its antigen is unidentified. A far larger clone is off by one base, so a read error is likely. Distinct nucleotide sequences in the sample also encode this CDR3.

The germline gives CDR1 GITISATS, CDR2 ISYDGTV (reference sequence). The CDR3 contains 17 residues. Bulk repertoires came from Vgamma9/Vdelta2+ or Vdelta2-negative gammadelta T cells flow-sorted from PBMC. Both TRG and TRD chains were sequenced from each sorted sample. TCRdb redid clone calling on the multiplex PCR reads using CATT. The sample consists of 25,000 to 35,000 gamma-chain clones, approximately 1.5% of them appearing once. The sequence came from a pool of human donors (malaria-infected and uninfected, not separated). The V call is TRGV9, the J call TRGJP1. No J gene was available from TCRdb, and it was assigned here by a germline match of the DNA. The material sequenced was gamma-delta T cells from blood. Written as DNA, the CDR3 is TGCGCCTTGTGGGGGCCACTCACCAATACCACTGGTTGGTTCAAGATATTT. Its protein product is CALWGPLTNTTGWFKIF.